This TCR beta chain is from a study of CD8 T cells in Susac syndrome. Study-wide results and caveats: Individuals included in the TCR sequencing and HLA analysis were acknowledged by the study to be relatively few in number.

RNA totalling roughly 0.45 to 1 ug underwent reverse transcription with random hexamers. TCRdb used MiXCR to reprocess the immunoSEQ multiplex PCR reads, holding one entry per CDR3 protein. The sample consists of roughly 120,000 distinct CDR3 sequences, around 94% of them appearing once. A remark on this clonotype: Its matching antigen is unknown.

Healthy donors served as age- and sex-matched controls. This receptor was obtained from a human donor in good health. Specimen: CD4+ T cells from PBMCs.

As DNA, the CDR3 is TGTGCCAGCAGCTCTATAGTGACAGGGTGGTATGAAAAACTGTTTTTT. This encodes CASSSIVTGWYEKLFF. V is TRBV5-6 and J is TRBJ1-4, with 7 nucleotides matching TRBD1. Germline trimming cut 3 bases from V and 6 bases from J; bases unmatched to any gene: 11. The germline CDR1 and CDR2 sequences are SGHDT and YYEEEE. This CDR3 has 16 amino acids.